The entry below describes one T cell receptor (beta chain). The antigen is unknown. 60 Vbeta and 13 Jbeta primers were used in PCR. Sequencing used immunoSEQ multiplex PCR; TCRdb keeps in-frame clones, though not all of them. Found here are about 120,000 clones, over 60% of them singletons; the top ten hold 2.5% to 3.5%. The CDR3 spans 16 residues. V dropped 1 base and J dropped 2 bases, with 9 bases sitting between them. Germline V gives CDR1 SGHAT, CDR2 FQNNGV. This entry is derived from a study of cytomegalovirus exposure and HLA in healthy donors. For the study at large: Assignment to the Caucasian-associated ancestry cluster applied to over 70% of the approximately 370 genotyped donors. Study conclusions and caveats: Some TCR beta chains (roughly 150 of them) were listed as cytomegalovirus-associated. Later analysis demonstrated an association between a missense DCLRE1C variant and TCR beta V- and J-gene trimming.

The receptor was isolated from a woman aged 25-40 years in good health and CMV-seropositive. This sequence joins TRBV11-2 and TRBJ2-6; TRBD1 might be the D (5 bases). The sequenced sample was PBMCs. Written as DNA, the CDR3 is TGTGCCAGCAGCTTAGGACCCAGGGCTGGGGCCAACGTCCTGACTTTC. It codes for CASSLGPRAGANVLTF.